This TCR beta chain was recorded in a study of regulatory T cells in long-lasting Graves disease. Looking at the study overall: By definition, persistent Graves' disease involved antithyroid drugs for over 5 years alongside positive TSH receptor antibodies. Study-wide findings and caveats: Persistent patients had a count of shared public clonotypes (2,741) that exceeded that of new patients (about 970).

CDR3 regions were amplified by Arm-PCR using iRepertoire HTBI primers to build TCR beta libraries. TCRdb independently ran MiXCR on the multiplex PCR reads; one entry per CDR3 protein. There are about 400,000 distinct CDR3 sequences in the sample; more than 20% occur only once, and less than 25% lies in the top ten. The table lists this clonotype with a few counts. Its antigen is not known. Documented time point: persistent/refractory GD, antithyroid drugs over 5 years with positive TRAb. PBMCs provided the RNA from which the TCR library was made. Per germline, CDR1 LGHNA and CDR2 YSLEER. With V trimmed by 1 base and J by 5 bases, 8 bases remained unmatched. This CDR3 comprises 15 residues.

The source was peripheral blood mononuclear cells (PBMCs), collected when the disease was refractory, from a patient treated with antithyroid drugs. The receptor was derived from a female donor with Graves disease. This chain connects TRBV4-3 to TRBJ2-7; 7 positions match TRBD2. This CDR3 reads CASSQAGGFSDEQYF. CDR3 coding DNA: TGCGCCAGCAGCCAAGCCGGGGGGTTCAGCGACGAGCAGTACTTC.